This T cell receptor (beta chain) comes out of a study of T cell responses to AZD1222 COVID-19 vaccine. Overall study results and limits: Donors were largely white British and mainly female; clonal diversity was possibly underestimated. In the spike-specific TCR repertoire, nearly half reportedly target unmutated variant regions.

For this clone: The antigen is unknown.

The CDR3 totals 14 residues. Deletions cut 0 bases from V and 7 bases from J, with 12 bases between. Germline-derived CDR1 and CDR2 are LNHNV and YYDKDF (reference sequence). Libraries were prepared by immunoSEQ multiplex PCR; TCRdb keeps only in-frame clonotypes and omits some of them. The sample holds some 170,000 clones, about 91% seen once. Sequences were derived from peripheral blood, sampled 28 days after the second AZD1222 dose. The sequence was obtained from an adult who received the AZD1222 COVID-19 vaccine. The gene calls are TRBV15 and TRBJ1-1; D unclear. The chain's CDR3 is CATSRERSQFEAFF. CDR3 in DNA: TGTGCCACCAGCAGAGAAAGGAGTCAGTTTGAAGCTTTCTTT.